This T cell receptor beta chain appears in the sequencing data of a study of shared clonotypes between healthy human individuals. Across the study: Each donor's CD4 naive and CD4 memory cells filled three plates apiece, CD8 naive two, and CD8 memory one. Overall study results and limits: Clonotypes which were not shared had lower generation probabilities than clonotypes that all four donors shared. Expectations were that clonotype sharing among donors would be affected by sequencing depth.

Original methodology: Filtering was not the same, since immunoSEQ gave junction-only sequences without quality scores. Assay used: immunoSEQ multiplex PCR; TCRdb lists only in-frame clones, some missing. V and J calls and clone size are as listed in that table; D and trimming were resolved from the DNA. The sample includes fewer than 1.8 million clones, around 98.5% of them seen just once. Notes on this clone: Its antigen is not known.

The receptor comes from a man in his thirties or forties in good health. Sample: naive CD4+ T cells sorted from blood. Subset meaning: CD45RA+ positively selected.

The CDR3 here is CASSLPQGAVNTEAFF. Here the CDR3 DNA reads TGTGCCAGCAGCTTACCACAGGGGGCGGTTAACACTGAAGCTTTCTTT. The chain combines TRBV5-4 with TRBJ1-1; 9 bases agree with TRBD1. Germline V gives CDR1 SGHNT, CDR2 YYREEE (reference sequence). With V trimmed by 2 bases and J by 2 bases, 7 bases remained unmatched. CDR3 size: 16 residues.